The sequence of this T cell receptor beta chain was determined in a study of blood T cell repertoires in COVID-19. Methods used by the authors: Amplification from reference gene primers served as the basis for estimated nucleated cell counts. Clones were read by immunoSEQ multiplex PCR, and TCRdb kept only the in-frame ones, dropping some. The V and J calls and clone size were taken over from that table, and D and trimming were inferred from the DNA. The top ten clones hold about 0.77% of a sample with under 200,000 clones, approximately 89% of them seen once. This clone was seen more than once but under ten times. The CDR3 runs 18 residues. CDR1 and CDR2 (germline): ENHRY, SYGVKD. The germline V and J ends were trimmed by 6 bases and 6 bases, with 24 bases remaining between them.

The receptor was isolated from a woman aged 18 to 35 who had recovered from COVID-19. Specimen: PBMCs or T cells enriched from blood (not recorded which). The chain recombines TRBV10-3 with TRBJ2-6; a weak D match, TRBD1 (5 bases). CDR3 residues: CAIRGADMPLWEANVLTF. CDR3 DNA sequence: TGTGCCATCAGGGGCGCGGACATGCCTCTCTGGGAGGCCAACGTCCTGACTTTC.